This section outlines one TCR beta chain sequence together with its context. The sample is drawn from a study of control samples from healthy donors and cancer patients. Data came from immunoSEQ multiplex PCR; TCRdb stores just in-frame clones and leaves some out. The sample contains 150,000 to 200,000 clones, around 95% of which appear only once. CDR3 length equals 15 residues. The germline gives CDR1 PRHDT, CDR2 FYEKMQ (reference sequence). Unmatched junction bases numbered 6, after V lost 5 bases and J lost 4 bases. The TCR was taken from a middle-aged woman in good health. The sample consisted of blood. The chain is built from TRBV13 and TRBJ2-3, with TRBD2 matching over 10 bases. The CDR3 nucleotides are TGTGCCAGCAGCGCTAGAAGCGGGGGGGCAGATACGCAGTATTTT. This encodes CASSARSGGADTQYF.